What follows describes a single T cell receptor (beta chain). Only in-frame clones appear in the TCRdb table, and some are missing; sequencing was by immunoSEQ multiplex PCR. This table holds roughly 200,000 clones, roughly 94% found once. There are 14 residues in the CDR3. Germline V gene sequence: CDR1 SEHNR, CDR2 FQNEAQ (reference sequence). Trimming removed 5 bases from V and 4 bases from J, with 12 bases in between. The data were taken from a study of control samples from healthy donors and cancer patients. Sequencing was done on a sample of blood. The receptor was isolated from a man between 50 and 59 years old in good health. This chain links TRBV7-9 with TRBJ1-5; D gene unclear. The CDR3 DNA sequence: TGTGCCAGCAGCCAAAGTTCCGTGAATCAGCCCCAGCATTTT. Protein: CASSQSSVNQPQHF.